Listed below are T cell receptor beta chains from one sample, sequenced in a study of Ad26.COV2.S vaccination and SARS-CoV-2 variants. This table comes from immunoSEQ multiplex PCR, and its TCRdb copy is limited to in-frame clones, with some not included. In the table there are 350,000 to 450,000 clones, around 90% of which are singletons. The sequencing here drew on peripheral blood, taken after recovery from COVID-19. These receptors were obtained from a human donor who had recovered from COVID-19. CDR3s include the opening cysteine and the closing phenylalanine or tryptophan. The order of the fields is V gene, J gene, CDR3 protein.

V gene: TRBV5-6; J gene: TRBJ1-2; CDR3 protein: CASSLDPTNYGYTF
V gene: TRBV19; J gene: TRBJ2-7; CDR3 protein: CASGSDYEQYF
V gene: TRBV6-5; J gene: TRBJ1-2; CDR3 protein: CASSYSRGTLGYTF
V gene: TRBV7-9; J gene: TRBJ1-1; CDR3 protein: CASSIRGGRTEAFF
V gene: TRBV5-1; J gene: TRBJ2-3; CDR3 protein: CASSPIAGGLGDTQYF
V gene: TRBV9; J gene: TRBJ2-5; CDR3 protein: CASSVGGAQETQYF
V gene: TRBV19; J gene: TRBJ1-5; CDR3 protein: CASSPTTAGSNQPQHF
V gene: TRBV19; J gene: TRBJ1-1; CDR3 protein: CASTGILAEAFF
V gene: TRBV14; J gene: TRBJ2-3; CDR3 protein: CASSPLSGGSTDTQYF
V gene: TRBV2; J gene: TRBJ2-2; CDR3 protein: CASSVTATGELFF
V gene: TRBV2; J gene: TRBJ2-1; CDR3 protein: CASSEARRWYNEQFF
V gene: TRBV3-1/TRBV3-2; J gene: TRBJ2-3; CDR3 protein: CASSQNPLAGGADTQYF
V gene: TRBV6-2/TRBV6-3; J gene: TRBJ1-2; CDR3 protein: CASGLGAGRHGYGYTF
V gene: TRBV9; J gene: TRBJ1-1; CDR3 protein: CASSGGGVNTEAFF
V gene: TRBV27; J gene: TRBJ2-2; CDR3 protein: CASSLSGTVTGELFF
V gene: TRBV23-1; J gene: TRBJ2-3; CDR3 protein: CASSRSGGSPDTQYF
V gene: TRBV2; J gene: TRBJ1-2; CDR3 protein: CASSADGDYGYTF
V gene: TRBV5-6; J gene: TRBJ2-7; CDR3 protein: CASLGATGEYEQYF
V gene: TRBV5-6; J gene: TRBJ1-6; CDR3 protein: CASSEGHFNSPLHF
V gene: TRBV9; J gene: TRBJ2-5; CDR3 protein: CASSDKVEETQYF
V gene: TRBV27; J gene: TRBJ2-1; CDR3 protein: CASSSGLAGGSSYNEQFF
V gene: TRBV5-1; J gene: TRBJ1-1; CDR3 protein: CASSVRASGNTEAFF
V gene: TRBV5-1; J gene: TRBJ1-1; CDR3 protein: CASSSYGGMNTEAFF
V gene: TRBV7-9; J gene: TRBJ2-7; CDR3 protein: CASSSHRDRGPSYEQYF
V gene: TRBV29-1; J gene: TRBJ1-4; CDR3 protein: CSVGDLREKLFF
V gene: TRBV11-2; J gene: TRBJ2-1; CDR3 protein: CASSFYNEQFF
V gene: TRBV7-7; J gene: TRBJ2-7; CDR3 protein: CASSLSVSYEQYF
V gene: TRBV13; J gene: TRBJ1-2; CDR3 protein: CASSSREVWAAGYTF
V gene: TRBV7-9; J gene: TRBJ2-2; CDR3 protein: CASSSGRLEGTGELFF